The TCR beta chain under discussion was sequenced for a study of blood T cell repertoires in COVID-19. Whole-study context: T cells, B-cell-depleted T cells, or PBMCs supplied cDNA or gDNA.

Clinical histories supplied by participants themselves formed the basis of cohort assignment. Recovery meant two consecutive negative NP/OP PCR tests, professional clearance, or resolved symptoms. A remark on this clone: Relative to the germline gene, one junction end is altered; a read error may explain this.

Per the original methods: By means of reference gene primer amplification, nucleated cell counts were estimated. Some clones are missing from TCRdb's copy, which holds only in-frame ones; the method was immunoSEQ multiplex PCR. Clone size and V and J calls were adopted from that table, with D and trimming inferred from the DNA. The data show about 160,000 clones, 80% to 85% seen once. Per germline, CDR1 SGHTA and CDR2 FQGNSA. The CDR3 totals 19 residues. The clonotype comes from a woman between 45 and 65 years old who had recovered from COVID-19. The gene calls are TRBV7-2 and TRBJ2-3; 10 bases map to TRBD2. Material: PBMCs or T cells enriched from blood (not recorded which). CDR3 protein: CASSNLRTVTSGPSGSGYF. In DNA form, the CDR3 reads TGTGCCAGCAGCAACCTTCGAACGGTGACTAGCGGCCCTAGCGGGAGTGGATACTTT.